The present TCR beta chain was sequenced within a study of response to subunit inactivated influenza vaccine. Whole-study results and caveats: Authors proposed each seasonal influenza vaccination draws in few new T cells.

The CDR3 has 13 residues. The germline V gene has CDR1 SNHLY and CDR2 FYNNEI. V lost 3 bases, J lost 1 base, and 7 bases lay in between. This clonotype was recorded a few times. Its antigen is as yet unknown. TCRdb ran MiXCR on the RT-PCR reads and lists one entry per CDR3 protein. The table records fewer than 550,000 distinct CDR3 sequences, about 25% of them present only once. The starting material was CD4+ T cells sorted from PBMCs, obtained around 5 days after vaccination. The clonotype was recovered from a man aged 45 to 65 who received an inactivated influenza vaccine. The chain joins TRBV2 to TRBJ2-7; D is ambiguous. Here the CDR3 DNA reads TGTGCCAGCAGTGACAGACTTTCCTACGAGCAGTACTTC. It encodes CASSDRLSYEQYF.